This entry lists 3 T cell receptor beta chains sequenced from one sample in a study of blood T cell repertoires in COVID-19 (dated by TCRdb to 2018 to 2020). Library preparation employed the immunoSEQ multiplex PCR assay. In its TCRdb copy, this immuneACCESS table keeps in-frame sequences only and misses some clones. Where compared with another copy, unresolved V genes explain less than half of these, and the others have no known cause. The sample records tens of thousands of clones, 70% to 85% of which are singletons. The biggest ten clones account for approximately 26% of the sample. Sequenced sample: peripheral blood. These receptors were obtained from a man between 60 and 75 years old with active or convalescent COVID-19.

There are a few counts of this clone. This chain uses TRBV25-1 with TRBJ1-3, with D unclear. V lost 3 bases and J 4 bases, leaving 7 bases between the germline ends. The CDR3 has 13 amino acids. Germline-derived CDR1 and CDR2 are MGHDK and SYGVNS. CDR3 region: CASSDSPGNTIYF. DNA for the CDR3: TGTGCCAGCAGTGACTCCCCGGGAAACACCATATATTTT.

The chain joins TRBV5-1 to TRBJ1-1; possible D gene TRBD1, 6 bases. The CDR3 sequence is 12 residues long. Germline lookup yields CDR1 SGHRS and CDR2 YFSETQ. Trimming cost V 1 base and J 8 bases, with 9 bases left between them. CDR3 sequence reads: CASSLRDKEAFF. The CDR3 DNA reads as TGCGCCAGCAGCTTGAGGGACAAAGAAGCTTTCTTT.

The CDR3 coding sequence is TGCGCCAGCAGCGCGGGGGACACGGGTGAGCAGTTCTTC. This encodes CASSAGDTGEQFF. The chain employs TRBV5-1 and TRBJ2-1; perhaps TRBD2 as D (7 bases). Trimming took 4 bases from V and 9 from J, leaving 14 bases between them. This CDR3 comprises 13 residues. The germline CDR1 and CDR2 sequences are SGHRS and YFSETQ.